These T cell receptor beta chains were read from a single sample in a study of beta chain features in type 1 diabetes. Assay: immunoSEQ multiplex PCR; the TCRdb copy retains only in-frame clones and omits some. Altogether approximately 200,000 clones are present, over 8.5% being singletons, with the ten largest covering under 0.035%. Sequencing was carried out using naive CD4+ T cells from blood. The source is a woman aged 18-29 years in good health. CDR3s include the opening cysteine and the closing phenylalanine or tryptophan. The D gene is left open where the match is weak. Only some rows state a clone size, as once, few, many or a class for expanded clones.

abundance: many; j_gene: TRBJ2-5; v_gene: TRBV15; d_gene: TRBD2; CDR3nt: TGTGCCACCAGCATAAGGACTAGCGGGGGTGAGACCCAGTACTTC; CDR3aa: CATSIRTSGGETQYF
abundance: few; j_gene: TRBJ1-5; v_gene: TRBV6-6; d_gene: -; CDR3nt: TGTGCCAGCACCGAAGGAAGGGGCATTAGCAATCAGCCCCAGCATTTT; CDR3aa: CASTEGRGISNQPQHF
abundance: few; j_gene: TRBJ1-3; v_gene: TRBV28; d_gene: -; CDR3nt: TGTGCCAGCAGTTTTCAGGGGACCATATATTTT; CDR3aa: CASSFQGTIYF
abundance: few; j_gene: TRBJ2-3; v_gene: TRBV2; d_gene: -; CDR3nt: TGTGCCAGCAGTCACACAGATACGCAGTATTTT; CDR3aa: CASSHTDTQYF
abundance: few; j_gene: TRBJ1-1; v_gene: TRBV4-1; d_gene: TRBD1; CDR3nt: TGCGCCAGCAGCCAAGAGCGCCGGGACAGGGGTTTCATGAACACTGAAGCTTTCTTT; CDR3aa: CASSQERRDRGFMNTEAFF
abundance: -; j_gene: TRBJ2-3; v_gene: TRBV4-1; d_gene: -; CDR3nt: TGCGCCAGCAGCCAACAGGGTTGGGGCACAGATACGCAGTATTTT; CDR3aa: CASSQQGWGTDTQYF
abundance: few; j_gene: TRBJ1-2; v_gene: TRBV19; d_gene: -; CDR3nt: TGTGCCAGTAGTATGGGCAAAGGAGGCTACACCTTC; CDR3aa: CASSMGKGGYTF
abundance: -; j_gene: TRBJ2-3; v_gene: TRBV25-1; d_gene: TRBD1; CDR3nt: TGTGCCAGCAGTGAATTCACAGGGGGCCGGTCAGATACGCAGTATTTT; CDR3aa: CASSEFTGGRSDTQYF
abundance: few; j_gene: TRBJ2-1; v_gene: TRBV23-1; d_gene: TRBD2; CDR3nt: TGCGCCAGCAGTCAGCGGACAGGGTACCGTCTAGCGGGAGTCTCGCTGATTAGTGAGCAGTTCTTC; CDR3aa: CASSQRTGYRLAGVSLISEQFF
abundance: -; j_gene: TRBJ2-1; v_gene: TRBV29-1; d_gene: -; CDR3nt: TGCAGCTGTCAAACACCGGGCAATGAGCAGTTCTTC; CDR3aa: CSCQTPGNEQFF
abundance: -; j_gene: TRBJ2-3; v_gene: TRBV6-6; d_gene: TRBD2; CDR3nt: TGTGCCAGCAGATACCTGGGGAGGGCCCCAACAGATACGCAGTATTTT; CDR3aa: CASRYLGRAPTDTQYF
abundance: few; j_gene: TRBJ1-2; v_gene: TRBV6-5; d_gene: -; CDR3nt: TGTGCCAGCAGACCTAGTCGGCAGGGCGAGGTCGGCTACACCTTC; CDR3aa: CASRPSRQGEVGYTF
abundance: few; j_gene: TRBJ2-2; v_gene: TRBV9; d_gene: TRBD2; CDR3nt: TGTGCCAGCAGCGTAGGCTTAGCGGGAAGGTTCACCGGGGAGCTGTTTTTT; CDR3aa: CASSVGLAGRFTGELFF
abundance: few; j_gene: TRBJ2-7; v_gene: TRBV2; d_gene: TRBD2; CDR3nt: TGTGCCAGCAGTGAAGTTCCCGGGGGGTCCTACGAGCAGTACTTC; CDR3aa: CASSEVPGGSYEQYF
abundance: -; j_gene: TRBJ2-5; v_gene: TRBV5-4; d_gene: TRBD2; CDR3nt: TGTGCCAGCAGCTGGGGGGGAAGGAACCAAGAGACCCAGTACTTC; CDR3aa: CASSWGGRNQETQYF
abundance: -; j_gene: TRBJ2-3; v_gene: TRBV4-1; d_gene: TRBD2; CDR3nt: TGCGCCAGCGGCCGTGGACTAGCGGGGGCCGGGGTAGATACGCAGTATTTT; CDR3aa: CASGRGLAGAGVDTQYF
abundance: -; j_gene: TRBJ2-7; v_gene: TRBV5-1; d_gene: -; CDR3nt: TGCGCCAGCAGCTCGACGGGAGTAGGGGGCGACGAGCAGTACTTC; CDR3aa: CASSSTGVGGDEQYF
abundance: -; j_gene: TRBJ2-2; v_gene: TRBV19; d_gene: TRBD1; CDR3nt: TGTGCCAGCCGCCGACAGGGTTCCCCGACCGGGGAGCTGTTTTTT; CDR3aa: CASRRQGSPTGELFF